This T cell receptor (beta chain) was sequenced in a study of blood T cell repertoires in COVID-19. Study information: Donors in the United States, Italy and Spain gave samples during acute or convalescent COVID-19.

The J segment lost 1 base and the V segment lost 4 bases, leaving 2 bases of the junction unmatched. Germline loops: CDR1 SGHRS, CDR2 YFSETQ. The CDR3 runs 14 residues. TCRdb's copy holds only in-frame clones and misses some; the assay was immunoSEQ multiplex PCR. This sample has 85,000 to 130,000 clones, with approximately 80% found just once. The TCR was taken from a woman aged 55-70 years with acute or convalescent COVID-19. The material sequenced was peripheral blood. The chain carries TRBV5-1 and TRBJ1-1, with 9 bases that match TRBD1. The CDR3 spells CASSEGQGNTEAFF. CDR3 DNA: TGCGCCAGCAGCGAGGGACAGGGGAACACTGAAGCTTTCTTT.